This T cell receptor beta chain was found in a study of T-cell memory formation after mild COVID-19. Sample barcodes and UMIs were carried by the TCR alpha and TCR beta cDNA libraries that 5'RACE generated with constant-segment primers. TCRdb used MiXCR to reprocess the 5' RACE reads, holding one entry per CDR3 protein. This table has some 190,000 distinct CDR3 sequences, 16% appearing once. This clonotype came up a few times. This clonotype originated in an adult woman who had mild COVID-19 (a few samples of this study predate the infection). Cell type and time point are not known. The material sequenced was PBMCs or a T cell subset sorted from them (not recorded which).

CDR3 sequence (DNA): TGTGCCAGCAGCTCCGGGACAGGGCCTACTCCCTATGGCTACACCTTC. This codes for CASSSGTGPTPYGYTF. The chain links TRBV7-9 to TRBJ1-2; 9 nucleotides align to TRBD1. J was trimmed by 4 bases and V by 4 bases; bases with no gene match: 10. The germline CDR1 and CDR2 sequences are SEHNR and FQNEAQ (reference sequence). The CDR3 is 16 amino acids.